The clone carrying this T cell receptor (beta chain) was seen at least ten times. Its antigen is unknown. Investigators amplified TCR beta CDR3 regions from RNA transcripts. The first-round RT-PCR employed HTBI primers together with the Qiagen OneStep RT-PCR kit. A multiplex PCR was then performed as the second round. TCRdb analysed the multiplex PCR reads with MiXCR anew, one entry per CDR3 protein. The table lists 300,000 to 400,000 distinct CDR3 sequences, roughly a sixth of them singletons. Out of around 10 ml of fresh peripheral blood, PBMCs were obtained. The sample is drawn from a study of Graves' ophthalmopathy and Graves' hyperthyroidism. The study, taken as a whole, reports: The model predicted ophthalmopathy progression with roughly 71% sensitivity and approximately 72% specificity.

The CDR3 runs to 18 residues. The germline gives CDR1 LGHNT, CDR2 FRNRAP. Trimming at V came to 2 bases and at J to 1 base, leaving 14 bases not matched to a gene. The genes are TRBV12-5 and TRBJ2-7; 7 bases are a match to TRBD1. The sequenced sample was peripheral blood. The TCR sequence derives from an adult man with Graves' ophthalmopathy. Written as DNA, the CDR3 is TGTGCTAGTGGTTTGATGGCGACCCAGGGGGTTTATTCCTACGAGCAGTACTTC. As protein: CASGLMATQGVYSYEQYF.